The clone carrying this TCR beta chain was observed a single time. The antigen is not known. Original processing notes: Sequence data from immunoSEQ were junction-only and lacked quality scores; consequently, filtering differed. TCRdb keeps only in-frame clones here, not all; method: immunoSEQ multiplex PCR. For V, J and clone size, that table is used; D and trimming come from the DNA. The table records 1.5 million to 2.5 million clones, about 94% of them present only once. This sample was taken from a study of shared clonotypes between healthy human individuals. General observations from the study: Larger richness was generally estimated for naive than memory subsets. Sampling covered blood only; tissue repertoires likely differ.

V was clipped by 6 bases and J by 4 bases, with 4 bases between them. Germline CDR1 MGHDK, CDR2 SYGVNS. This CDR3 region has 11 residues. Naive CD8 isolation took CD45RO-negative cells positively selected for CCR7 and excluded terminally differentiated effector memory CD45RA+ cells. V gene TRBV25-1 combines with J gene TRBJ1-3, with D uncertain. The receptor comes from a man younger than 30 in good health. Sequences were obtained from naive CD8+ T cells sorted from blood. The CDR3 is CASSDGNTIYF. CDR3 sequence (DNA): TGTGCCAGCAGCGACGGAAACACCATATATTTT. Supplemented by reference TRBV25-1 and TRBJ1-3, the full variable domain reads EADIYQTPRYLVIGTGKKITLECSQTMGHDKMYWYQQDPGMELHLIHYSYGVNSTEKGDLSSESTVSRIRTEHFPLTLESARPSHTSQYLCASSDGNTIYFGEGSWLTVV.